This T cell receptor (beta chain) was sequenced during a study of neurological immune-mediated disorders. Overall study results and limits: The multiple sclerosis repertoire cluster had no clinical or MRI correlate. Expanded clones shared no CDR3 amino acid sequences across subjects, suggesting private repertoires in all groups. HTLV-1-associated myelopathy had the most TCR clonal expansion, whereas multiple sclerosis had the least (lower than in healthy controls).

Germline CDR1 reads MNHEY; CDR2 reads SVGAGI. The CDR3 is made up of 15 amino acids. The ends were cut back, 6 bases at V and 2 bases at J, with 16 bases in the middle. Ten or more counts support this clonotype. Its matching antigen is unknown. 5'RACE with 10-nucleotide random UMIs generated the cDNA. TCRdb re-derived calls from the 5' RACE reads in MiXCR, one entry per CDR3 protein. The data hold around 62,000 distinct CDR3 sequences, with over 4% observed a single time. The source material was PBMCs. The chain recombines TRBV6-5 with TRBJ1-1; D uncertain. The sequence derives from a man aged 45 to 65 with multiple sclerosis. The CDR3, as DNA: TGTGCCAGCAGAATAACTGGCAGGAGCAACACTGAAGCTTTCTTT. It is translated as CASRITGRSNTEAFF.